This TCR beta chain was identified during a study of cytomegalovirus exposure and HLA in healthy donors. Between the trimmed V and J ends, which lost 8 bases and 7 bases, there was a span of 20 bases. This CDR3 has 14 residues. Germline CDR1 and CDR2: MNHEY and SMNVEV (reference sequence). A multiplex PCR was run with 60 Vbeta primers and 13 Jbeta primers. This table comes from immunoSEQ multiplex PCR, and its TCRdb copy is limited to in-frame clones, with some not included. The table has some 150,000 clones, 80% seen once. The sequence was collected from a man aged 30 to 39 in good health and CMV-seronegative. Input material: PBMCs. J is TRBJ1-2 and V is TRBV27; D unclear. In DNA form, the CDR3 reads TGTGCCAGCGGCCATCTGGCTACCCGGGGTGGCTACACCTTC. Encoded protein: CASGHLATRGGYTF.